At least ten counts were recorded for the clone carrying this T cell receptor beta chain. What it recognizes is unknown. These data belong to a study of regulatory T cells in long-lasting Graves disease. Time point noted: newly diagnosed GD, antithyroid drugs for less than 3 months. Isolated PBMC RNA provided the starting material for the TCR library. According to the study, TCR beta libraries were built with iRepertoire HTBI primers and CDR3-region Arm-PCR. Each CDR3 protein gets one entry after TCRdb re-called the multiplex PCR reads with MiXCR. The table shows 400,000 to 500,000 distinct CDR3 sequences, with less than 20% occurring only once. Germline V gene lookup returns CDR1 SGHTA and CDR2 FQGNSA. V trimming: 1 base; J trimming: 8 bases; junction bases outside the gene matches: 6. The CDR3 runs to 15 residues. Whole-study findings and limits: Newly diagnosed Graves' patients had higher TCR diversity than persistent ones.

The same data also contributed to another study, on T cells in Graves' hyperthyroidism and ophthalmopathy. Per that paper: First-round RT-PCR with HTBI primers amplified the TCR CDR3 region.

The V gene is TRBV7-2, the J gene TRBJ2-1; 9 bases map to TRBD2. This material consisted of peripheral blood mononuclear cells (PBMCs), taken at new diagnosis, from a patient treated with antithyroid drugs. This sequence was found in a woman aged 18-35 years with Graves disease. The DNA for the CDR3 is TGTGCCAGCAGCTTAGAGGGACTAGCAGGGCATGAGCAGTTCTTC. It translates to CASSLEGLAGHEQFF.